The rows below give T cell receptor beta chains drawn from one sample of a study of shared clonotypes between healthy human individuals. Repertoires were generated with immunoSEQ multiplex PCR, while TCRdb's copy carries only in-frame clones and drops some. The sample consists of about 2.1 million clones, around 93% of them appearing once. The sequencing input was naive CD8+ T cells from PBMCs. These receptors all stem from a man aged 18 to 29 in good health. Some clones in this sample may be carry-over from other donors' samples. The CDR3 runs from the conserved cysteine through the conserved F or W. A D gene is named only where the DNA matches it firmly. The size of a clone is reported for some rows only, either as once, few or many, or as a class for expanded clones.

j_gene | len | v_gene | d_gene | abundance | CDR3nt | CDR3aa
TRBJ2-1 | 17 | TRBV27 | TRBD2 | NA | TGTGCCAGCAGTTTGATTTTGGCTAGCGGGCCGGATTGGGAGCAGTTCTTC | CASSLILASGPDWEQFF
TRBJ2-7 | 18 | TRBV7-3 | TRBD1 | NA | TGTGCCAGCAGCTCGCCGGAGCAGGGGGACCCCCCTACTTACGAGCAGTACTTC | CASSSPEQGDPPTYEQYF
TRBJ2-3 | 15 | TRBV5-1 | NA | NA | TGCGCCAGCAGCTTTTTAGAAGGACTGGCAGATACGCAGTATTTT | CASSFLEGLADTQYF
TRBJ1-1 | 13 | TRBV11-2 | TRBD1 | once | TGTGCCAGCAGCGGGACAGTTGGAGCTGAAGCTTTCTTT | CASSGTVGAEAFF
TRBJ2-7 | 13 | TRBV6-1 | TRBD1 | NA | TGTGCCAGCAGATCACAGGGGGCCCTCGAGCAGTACTTC | CASRSQGALEQYF
TRBJ2-7 | 13 | TRBV14 | NA | NA | TGTGCCAGCAGCCAAGGAGTAGCGAACGAGCAGTACTTC | CASSQGVANEQYF
TRBJ2-5 | 13 | TRBV28 | NA | NA | TGTGCCAGCAGTTTGACACTACAAGAGACCCAGTACTTC | CASSLTLQETQYF
TRBJ1-5 | 14 | TRBV6-1 | NA | NA | TGTGCCAGCAGTGAATGGTCCCCGGGTCAGCCCCAGCATTTT | CASSEWSPGQPQHF
TRBJ2-3 | 15 | TRBV11-2 | NA | many | TGTGCCAGCAGCTCATCCGTGGGGGGAACAGATACGCAGTATTTT | CASSSSVGGTDTQYF
TRBJ2-3 | 15 | TRBV27 | NA | NA | TGTGCCAGCACCGACTGGGGGGCTAGCACAGATACGCAGTATTTT | CASTDWGASTDTQYF
TRBJ1-1 | 16 | TRBV27 | NA | NA | TGTGCCAGCAGTTTACTTCCCCAAACCATGAACACTGAAGCTTTCTTT | CASSLLPQTMNTEAFF
TRBJ1-2 | 14 | TRBV19 | NA | NA | TGTGCCAGTAGTATACCCCGGGCACGGTATGGCTACACCTTC | CASSIPRARYGYTF
TRBJ2-2 | 14 | TRBV27 | NA | NA | TGTGCCAGCAGTTTGAGGGTAGTTAACGGGGAGCTGTTTTTT | CASSLRVVNGELFF
TRBJ2-1 | 12 | TRBV10-2 | TRBD2 | NA | TGCGCCAGCGGGGGGGGAAACAATGAGCAGTTCTTC | CASGGGNNEQFF
TRBJ1-4 | 12 | TRBV16 | NA | NA | TGTGCCAGCAGCCTTATATACGAAAAACTGTTTTTT | CASSLIYEKLFF
TRBJ1-1 | 15 | TRBV19 | TRBD1 | NA | TGTGCCAGTAGTTCTACAGGGGGCTGGAACACTGAAGCTTTCTTT | CASSSTGGWNTEAFF
TRBJ1-2 | 17 | TRBV9 | NA | NA | TGTGCCAGCAGCGTAGTCCCAGTAGTACGGGACTATTGGGGCTACACCTTC | CASSVVPVVRDYWGYTF
TRBJ2-7 | 15 | TRBV27 | TRBD2 | NA | TGTGCCAGCAGAGAGACTAGCGGGAGTTACTACGAGCAGTACTTC | CASRETSGSYYEQYF
TRBJ2-5 | 16 | TRBV29-1 | TRBD1 | NA | TGCAGCTTCTCGGGACAGGGATCGGGTCTCGGGGAGACCCAGTACTTC | CSFSGQGSGLGETQYF
TRBJ1-4 | 14 | TRBV19 | NA | NA | TGTGCCAGTAGAAAATTTGCAACTAATGAAAAACTGTTTTTT | CASRKFATNEKLFF
TRBJ2-7 | 16 | TRBV27 | TRBD2 | NA | TGTGCCAGCAGTTCCAACGGACTAGCGGGAAGCTACGAGCAGTACTTC | CASSSNGLAGSYEQYF
TRBJ2-7 | 14 | TRBV28 | NA | NA | TGTGCCAGCAGTCAGGACGTAGCGGCGGGCGAGCAGTACTTC | CASSQDVAAGEQYF